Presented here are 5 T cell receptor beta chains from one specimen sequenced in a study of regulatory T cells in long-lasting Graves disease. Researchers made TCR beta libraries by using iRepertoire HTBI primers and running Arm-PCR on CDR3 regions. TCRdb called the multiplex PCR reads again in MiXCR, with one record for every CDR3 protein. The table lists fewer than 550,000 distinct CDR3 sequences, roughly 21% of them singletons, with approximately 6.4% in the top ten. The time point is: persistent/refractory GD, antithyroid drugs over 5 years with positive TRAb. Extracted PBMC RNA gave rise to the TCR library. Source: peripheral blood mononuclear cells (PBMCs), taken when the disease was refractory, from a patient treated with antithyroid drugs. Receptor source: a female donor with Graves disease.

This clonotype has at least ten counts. The DNA for the CDR3 is TGTGCCAGCAGTGACAGGGTCGGGCAGTACTTC. Its protein is CASSDRVGQYF. The rearrangement uses TRBV2 and TRBJ2-7; maybe TRBD1 (5 bases). The CDR3 has 11 amino acids. Deletions cut 3 bases from V and 9 bases from J, with 9 bases between. Germline V lookup: CDR1 SNHLY, CDR2 FYNNEI.

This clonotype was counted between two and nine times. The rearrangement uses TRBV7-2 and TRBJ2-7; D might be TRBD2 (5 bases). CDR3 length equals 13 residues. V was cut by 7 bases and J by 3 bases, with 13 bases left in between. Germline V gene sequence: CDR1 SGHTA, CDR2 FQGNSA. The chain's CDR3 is CASTPPEGYEQYF. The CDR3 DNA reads TGTGCCAGCACCCCCCCAGAGGGCTACGAGCAGTACTTC.

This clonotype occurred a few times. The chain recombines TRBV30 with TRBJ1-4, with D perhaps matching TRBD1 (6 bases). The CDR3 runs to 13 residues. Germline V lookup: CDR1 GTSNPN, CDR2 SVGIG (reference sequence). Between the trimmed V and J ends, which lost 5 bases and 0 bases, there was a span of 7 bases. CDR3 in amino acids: CAWDRTTNEKLFF. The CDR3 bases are TGTGCCTGGGACAGGACAACTAATGAAAAACTGTTTTTT.

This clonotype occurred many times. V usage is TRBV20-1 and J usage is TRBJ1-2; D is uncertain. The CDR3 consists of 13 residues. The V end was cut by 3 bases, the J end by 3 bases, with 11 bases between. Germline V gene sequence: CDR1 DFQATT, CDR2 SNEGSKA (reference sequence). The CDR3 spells CSASLGADYGYTF. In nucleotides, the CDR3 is TGCAGTGCTAGCTTGGGAGCAGACTATGGCTACACCTTC.

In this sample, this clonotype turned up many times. CDR3 nucleotide sequence: TGTGCCAGCAGTTTGATGGGGCGCCGGTCCTACGAGCAGTACTTC. Translating it yields CASSLMGRRSYEQYF. The chain joins TRBV28 to TRBJ2-7; D perhaps matches TRBD1 (5 bases). The germline CDR1 and CDR2 sequences are MDHEN and SYDVKM. This CDR3 spans 15 amino acids. Trimming removed 3 bases at V and 1 base at J, with 13 bases between.